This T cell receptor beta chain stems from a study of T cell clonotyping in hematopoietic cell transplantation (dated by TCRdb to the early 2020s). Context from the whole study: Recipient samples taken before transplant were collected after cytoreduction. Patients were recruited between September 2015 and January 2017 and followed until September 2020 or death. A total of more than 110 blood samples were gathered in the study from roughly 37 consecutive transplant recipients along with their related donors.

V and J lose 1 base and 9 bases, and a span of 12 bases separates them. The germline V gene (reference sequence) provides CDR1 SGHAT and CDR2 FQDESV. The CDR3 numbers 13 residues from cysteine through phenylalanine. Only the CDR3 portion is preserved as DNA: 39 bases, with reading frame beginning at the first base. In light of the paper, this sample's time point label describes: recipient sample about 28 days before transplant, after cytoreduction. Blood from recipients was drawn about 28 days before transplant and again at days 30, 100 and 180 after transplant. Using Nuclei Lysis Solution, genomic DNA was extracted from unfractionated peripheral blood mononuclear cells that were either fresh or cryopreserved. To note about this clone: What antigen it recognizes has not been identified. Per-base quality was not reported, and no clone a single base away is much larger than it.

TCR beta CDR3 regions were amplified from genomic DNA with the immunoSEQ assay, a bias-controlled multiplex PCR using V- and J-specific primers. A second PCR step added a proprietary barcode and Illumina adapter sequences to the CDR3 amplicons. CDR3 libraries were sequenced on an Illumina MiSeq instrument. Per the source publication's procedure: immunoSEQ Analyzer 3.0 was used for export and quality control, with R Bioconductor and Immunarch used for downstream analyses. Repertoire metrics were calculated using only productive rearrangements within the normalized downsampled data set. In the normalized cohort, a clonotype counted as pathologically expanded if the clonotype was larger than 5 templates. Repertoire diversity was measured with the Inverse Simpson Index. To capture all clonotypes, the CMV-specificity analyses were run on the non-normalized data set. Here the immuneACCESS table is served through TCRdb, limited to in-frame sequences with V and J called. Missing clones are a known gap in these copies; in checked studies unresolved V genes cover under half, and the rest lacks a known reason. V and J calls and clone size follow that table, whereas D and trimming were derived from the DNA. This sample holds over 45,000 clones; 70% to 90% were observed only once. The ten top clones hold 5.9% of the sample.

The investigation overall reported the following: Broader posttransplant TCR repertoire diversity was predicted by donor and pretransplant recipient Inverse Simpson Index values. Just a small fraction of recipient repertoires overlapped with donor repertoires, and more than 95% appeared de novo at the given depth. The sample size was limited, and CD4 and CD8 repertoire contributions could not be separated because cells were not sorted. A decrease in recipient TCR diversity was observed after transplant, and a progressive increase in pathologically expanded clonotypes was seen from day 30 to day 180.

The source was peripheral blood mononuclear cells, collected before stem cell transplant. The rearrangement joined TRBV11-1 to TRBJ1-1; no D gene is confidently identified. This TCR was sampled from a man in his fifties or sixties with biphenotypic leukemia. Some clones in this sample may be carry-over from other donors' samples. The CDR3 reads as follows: CASSLGPTLQAFF. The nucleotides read TGTGCCAGCAGCTTAGGGCCGACCCTGCAAGCTTTCTTT.